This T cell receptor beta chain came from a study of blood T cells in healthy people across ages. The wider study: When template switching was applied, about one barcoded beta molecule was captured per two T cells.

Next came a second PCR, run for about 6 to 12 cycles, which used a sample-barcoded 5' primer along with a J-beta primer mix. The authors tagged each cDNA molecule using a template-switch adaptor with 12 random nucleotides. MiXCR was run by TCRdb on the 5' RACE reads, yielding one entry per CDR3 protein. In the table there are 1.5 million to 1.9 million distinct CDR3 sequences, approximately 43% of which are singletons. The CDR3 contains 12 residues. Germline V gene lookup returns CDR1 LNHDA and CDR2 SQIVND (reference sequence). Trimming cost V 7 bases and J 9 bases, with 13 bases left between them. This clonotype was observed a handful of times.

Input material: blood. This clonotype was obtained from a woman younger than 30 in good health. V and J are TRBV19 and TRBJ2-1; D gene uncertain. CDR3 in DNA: TGTGCCAGTAATTCCCCAACCGCTGAGCAGTTCTTC. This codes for CASNSPTAEQFF. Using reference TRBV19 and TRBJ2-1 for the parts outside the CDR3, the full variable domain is DGGITQSPKYLFRKEGQNVTLSCEQNLNHDAMYWYRQDPGQGLRLIYYSQIVNDFQKGDIAEGYSVSREKKESFPLTVTSAQKNPTAFYLCASNSPTAEQFFGPGTRLTVL.